These T cell receptor beta chains were read from a single sample in a study of response to subunit inactivated influenza vaccine. TCRdb analysed the RT-PCR reads with MiXCR anew, one entry per CDR3 protein. The data hold roughly 790,000 distinct CDR3 sequences, with about 20% observed a single time. The sample here was PBMCs from blood, taken less than 6 days after vaccination. These receptors were taken from a man in his forties or fifties who received an inactivated influenza vaccine. The CDR3 runs from the conserved cysteine through the conserved F or W. The order of the fields is V gene, CDR3 length, clone size, D gene, J gene, CDR3 protein, CDR3 DNA. A D gene is named only where the DNA matches it firmly. Only part of the rows carry a size: once, few, many, or a class if the clone is expanded.

TRBV4-3	15	few	.	TRBJ1-4	CASSQDRQTNEKLFF	TGCGCCAGCAGCCAAGATCGACAGACTAATGAAAAACTGTTTTTT
TRBV20-1	11	.	.	TRBJ2-7	CSARALVEQYF	TGCAGTGCTAGAGCCCTAGTAGAGCAGTACTTC
TRBV5-8	14	few	.	TRBJ2-7	CASSSQDLPYEQYF	TGTGCCAGCAGCTCCCAGGACCTGCCCTACGAGCAGTACTTC
TRBV7-2	15	.	TRBD1	TRBJ2-2	CASSPGTENTGELFF	TGTGCCAGCAGCCCCGGGACAGAAAACACCGGGGAGCTGTTTTTT
TRBV7-2	15	few	TRBD1	TRBJ2-4	CASSPQLTGANIQYF	TGTGCCAGCAGCCCACAGTTGACAGGGGCTAACATTCAGTACTTC
TRBV29-1	12	many	.	TRBJ2-5	CSVDQGLETQYF	TGCAGCGTTGACCAGGGGTTGGAGACCCAGTACTTC
TRBV10-3	11	.	.	TRBJ1-1	CAIRAGAEAFF	TGTGCCATCAGGGCAGGAGCCGAAGCTTTCTTT
TRBV5-1	12	many	TRBD1	TRBJ1-2	CASSLDRDGYTF	TGCGCCAGCAGCCTTGACAGGGATGGCTACACCTTC
TRBV20-1	15	few	.	TRBJ1-2	CSARDRRGANYGYTF	TGCAGTGCTAGAGATCGGAGGGGGGCAAACTATGGCTACACCTTC
TRBV5-1	13	.	.	TRBJ2-1	CASSLGEGHEQFF	TGCGCCAGCAGCTTGGGCGAAGGTCATGAGCAGTTCTTC
TRBV29-1	16	many	.	TRBJ2-1	CSATIQGGSLPSEQFF	TGCAGCGCTACCATCCAAGGTGGCTCCCTTCCCTCTGAGCAGTTCTTC
TRBV5-1	16	few	.	TRBJ2-3	CASSPQGGGFTDTQYF	TGCGCCAGCAGCCCACAGGGCGGAGGATTCACAGATACGCAGTATTTT
TRBV20-1	15	few	.	TRBJ2-4	CSARVHSPSSNIQYF	TGCAGTGCTAGAGTTCACTCCCCGTCGTCAAACATTCAGTACTTC
TRBV4-2	16	.	.	TRBJ2-7	CASSQDRGGASYEQYF	TGTGCCAGCAGCCAAGATAGGGGGGGGGCCTCCTACGAGCAGTACTTC
TRBV27	14	few	.	TRBJ2-7	CASSMALASYEQYF	TGTGCCAGCAGTATGGCGCTGGCTTCCTACGAGCAGTACTTC
TRBV18	13	.	.	TRBJ1-1	CASSPPSYTEAFF	TGTGCCAGCTCACCACCTTCCTACACTGAAGCTTTCTTT
TRBV7-9	16	few	.	TRBJ2-1	CASSRGLVPLYNEQFF	TGTGCCAGCAGCCGCGGTTTGGTCCCGCTTTACAATGAGCAGTTCTTC
TRBV5-1	16	few	TRBD1	TRBJ2-3	CASSLPTTGGPDTQYF	TGCGCCAGCAGCTTGCCCACGACAGGGGGCCCAGATACGCAGTATTTT
TRBV20-1	14	.	TRBD1	TRBJ2-7	CSARSSGQGYEQYF	TGCAGTGCTCGGAGTTCGGGACAGGGGTACGAGCAGTACTTC
TRBV20-1	11	.	.	TRBJ1-5	CSAALEQPQHF	TGCAGTGCTGCCCTGGAACAGCCCCAGCATTTT
TRBV5-1	15	few	.	TRBJ2-7	CASSATGRTPYEQYF	TGCGCCAGCAGCGCCACAGGGAGGACTCCCTACGAGCAGTACTTC
TRBV20-1	14	.	.	TRBJ2-3	CSAREDRLADTQYF	TGCAGTGCTAGGGAGGACCGTTTGGCAGATACGCAGTATTTT
TRBV5-1	14	few	TRBD2	TRBJ2-3	CASSLSGRSDTQYF	TGCGCCAGCAGCCTTAGCGGGCGTTCAGATACGCAGTATTTT
TRBV11-2	15	.	.	TRBJ2-7	CASSLDPHGTYEQYF	TGTGCCAGCAGCTTAGATCCCCACGGAACCTACGAGCAGTACTTC
TRBV6-1	14	.	TRBD2	TRBJ2-7	CASSIKREGGEQYF	TGTGCCAGCAGTATCAAGCGGGAGGGGGGCGAGCAGTACTTC
TRBV6-1	15	few	TRBD1	TRBJ2-7	CASSAPGQGAYEQYF	TGTGCCAGCAGTGCCCCGGGACAGGGGGCCTACGAGCAGTACTTC